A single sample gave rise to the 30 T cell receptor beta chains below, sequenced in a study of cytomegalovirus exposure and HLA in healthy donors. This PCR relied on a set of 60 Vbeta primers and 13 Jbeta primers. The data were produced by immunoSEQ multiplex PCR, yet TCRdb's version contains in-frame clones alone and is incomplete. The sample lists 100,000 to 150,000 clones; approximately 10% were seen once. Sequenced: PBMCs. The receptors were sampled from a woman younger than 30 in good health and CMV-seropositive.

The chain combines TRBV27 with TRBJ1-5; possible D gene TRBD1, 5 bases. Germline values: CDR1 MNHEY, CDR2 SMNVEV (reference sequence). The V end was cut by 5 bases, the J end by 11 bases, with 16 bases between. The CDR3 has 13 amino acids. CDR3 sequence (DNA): TGTGCCAGCAGTCTCCTGGGGGGGGAATCCCAGCATTTT. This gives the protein CASSLLGGESQHF.

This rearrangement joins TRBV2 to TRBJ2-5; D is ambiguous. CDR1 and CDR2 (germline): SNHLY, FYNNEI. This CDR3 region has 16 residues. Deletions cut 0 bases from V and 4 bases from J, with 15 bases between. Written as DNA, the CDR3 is TGTGCCAGCAGTGAAGCGGGCGCCGGTGTTGGAGAGACCCAGTACTTC. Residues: CASSEAGAGVGETQYF.

The CDR3 reads CASTRTGLDGYTF. The CDR3, as DNA: TGTGCCAGTACCCGGACAGGGCTGGATGGCTACACCTTC. The V and J genes are TRBV19 and TRBJ1-2, with TRBD1 matching 8 bases. The CDR3 consists of 13 residues. Per germline, CDR1 LNHDA and CDR2 SQIVND (reference sequence). With 7 bases clipped from V and 6 bases from J, the junction kept 7 bases outside the gene matches.

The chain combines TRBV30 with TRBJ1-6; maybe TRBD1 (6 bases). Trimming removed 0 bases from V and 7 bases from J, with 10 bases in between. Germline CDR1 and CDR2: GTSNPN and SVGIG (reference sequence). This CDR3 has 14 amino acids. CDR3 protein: CAWSVGTGNSPLHF. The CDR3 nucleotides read TGTGCCTGGAGTGTAGGTACAGGGAATTCACCCCTCCACTTT.

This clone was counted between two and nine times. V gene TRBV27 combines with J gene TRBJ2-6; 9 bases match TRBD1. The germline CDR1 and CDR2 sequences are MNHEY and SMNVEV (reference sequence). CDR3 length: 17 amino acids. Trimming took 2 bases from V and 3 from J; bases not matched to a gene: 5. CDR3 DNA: TGTGCCAGCAGTTTAAGGGACAGGGATGGTGGGGCCAACGTCCTGACTTTC. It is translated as CASSLRDRDGGANVLTF.

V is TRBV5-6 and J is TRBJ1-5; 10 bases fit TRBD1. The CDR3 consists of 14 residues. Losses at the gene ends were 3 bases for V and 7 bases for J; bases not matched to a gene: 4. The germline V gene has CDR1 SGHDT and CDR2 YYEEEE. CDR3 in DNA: TGTGCCAGCAGCTCGGACAGGGGGGAACAGCCCCAGCATTTT. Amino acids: CASSSDRGEQPQHF.

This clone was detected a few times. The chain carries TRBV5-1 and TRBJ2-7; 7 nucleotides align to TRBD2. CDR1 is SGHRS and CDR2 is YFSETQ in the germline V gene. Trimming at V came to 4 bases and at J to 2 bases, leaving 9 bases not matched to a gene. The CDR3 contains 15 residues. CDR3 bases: TGCGCCAGCAGCGCCCGGGGGGACTTGCCCTACGAGCAGTACTTC. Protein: CASSARGDLPYEQYF.

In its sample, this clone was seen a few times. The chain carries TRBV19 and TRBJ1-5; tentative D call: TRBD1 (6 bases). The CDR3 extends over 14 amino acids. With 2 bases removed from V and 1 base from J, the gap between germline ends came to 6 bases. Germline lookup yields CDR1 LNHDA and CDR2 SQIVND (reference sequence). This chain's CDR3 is CASSIQGSNQPQHF. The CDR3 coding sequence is TGTGCCAGTAGTATACAGGGGAGCAATCAGCCCCAGCATTTT. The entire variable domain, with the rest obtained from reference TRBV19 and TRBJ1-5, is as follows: DGGITQSPKYLFRKEGQNVTLSCEQNLNHDAMYWYRQDPGQGLRLIYYSQIVNDFQKGDIAEGYSVSREKKESFPLTVTSAQKNPTAFYLCASSIQGSNQPQHFGDGTRLSIL.

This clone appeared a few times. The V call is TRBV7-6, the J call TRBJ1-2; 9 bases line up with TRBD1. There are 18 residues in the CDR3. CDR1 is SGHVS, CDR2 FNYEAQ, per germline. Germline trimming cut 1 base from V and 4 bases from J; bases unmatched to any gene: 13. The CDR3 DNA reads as TGTGCCAGCAGCTTAGGTTTTGGGACAGGGAATGAAGCCTATGGCTACACCTTC. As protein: CASSLGFGTGNEAYGYTF.

For the CDR3, the DNA is TGTGCCAGCAGTACACGACAGGGCTCGAACACTGAAGCTTTCTTT. This codes for CASSTRQGSNTEAFF. The chain combines TRBV6-1 with TRBJ1-1; 7 nucleotides agree with TRBD1. This CDR3 is built from 15 residues. V lost 5 bases and J lost 1; bases outside the gene matches: 7. Germline V lookup: CDR1 MNHNS, CDR2 SASEGT.

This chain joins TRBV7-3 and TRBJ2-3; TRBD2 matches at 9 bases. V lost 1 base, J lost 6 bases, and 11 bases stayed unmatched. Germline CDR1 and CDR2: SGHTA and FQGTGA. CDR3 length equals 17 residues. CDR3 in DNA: TGTGCCAGCAGCTTAAGGCGGGAGGGCCTTGAGAGGGATACGCAGTATTTT. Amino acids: CASSLRREGLERDTQYF.

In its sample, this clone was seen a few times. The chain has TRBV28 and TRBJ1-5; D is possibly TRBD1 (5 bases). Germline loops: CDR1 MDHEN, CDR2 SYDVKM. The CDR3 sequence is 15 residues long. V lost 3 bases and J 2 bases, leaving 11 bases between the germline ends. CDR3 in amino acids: CASSFEGVGNQPQHF. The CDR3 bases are TGTGCCAGCAGTTTCGAAGGGGTTGGCAATCAGCCCCAGCATTTT.

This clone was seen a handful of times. In DNA, the CDR3 is TGCGCCAGCAGCCTCCCCGGTACCCACGTCTACGAGCAGTACTTC. Protein product: CASSLPGTHVYEQYF. The chain carries TRBV5-1 and TRBJ2-7; D unresolved. Per germline, CDR1 SGHRS and CDR2 YFSETQ. CDR3 length equals 15 residues. The germline V and J ends were trimmed by 4 bases and 3 bases, with 17 bases remaining between them.

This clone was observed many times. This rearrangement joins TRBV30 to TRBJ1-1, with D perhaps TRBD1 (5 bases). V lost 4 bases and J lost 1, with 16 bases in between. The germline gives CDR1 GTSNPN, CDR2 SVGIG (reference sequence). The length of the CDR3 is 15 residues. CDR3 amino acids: CAWTSRQTSNTEAFF. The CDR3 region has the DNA TGTGCCTGGACGAGTCGACAGACGTCGAACACTGAAGCTTTCTTT.

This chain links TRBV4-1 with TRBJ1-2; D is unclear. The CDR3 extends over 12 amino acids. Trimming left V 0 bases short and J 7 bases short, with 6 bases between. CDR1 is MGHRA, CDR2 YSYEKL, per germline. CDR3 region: CASSQDSFGYTF. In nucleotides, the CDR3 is TGCGCCAGCAGCCAAGATTCCTTTGGCTACACCTTC.

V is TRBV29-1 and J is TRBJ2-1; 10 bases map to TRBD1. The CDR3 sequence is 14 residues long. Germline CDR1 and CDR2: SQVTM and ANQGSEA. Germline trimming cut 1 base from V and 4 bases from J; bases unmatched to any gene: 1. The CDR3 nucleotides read TGCAGCGTTGAAGGGACAGGGGGTTACAATGAGCAGTTCTTC. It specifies CSVEGTGGYNEQFF.

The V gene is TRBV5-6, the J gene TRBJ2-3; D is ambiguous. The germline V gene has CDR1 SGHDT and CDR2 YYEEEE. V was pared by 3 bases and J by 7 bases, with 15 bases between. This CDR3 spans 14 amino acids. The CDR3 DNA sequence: TGTGCCAGCAGCTCGAACTCGAGGCAGTATACGCAGTATTTT. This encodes CASSSNSRQYTQYF.

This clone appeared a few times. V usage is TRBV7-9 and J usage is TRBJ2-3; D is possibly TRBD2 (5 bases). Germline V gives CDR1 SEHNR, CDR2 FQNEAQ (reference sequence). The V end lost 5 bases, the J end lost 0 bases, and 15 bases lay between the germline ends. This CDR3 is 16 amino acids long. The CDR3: CASSPGELVSTDTQYF. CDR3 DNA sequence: TGTGCCAGCAGCCCCGGCGAACTAGTTAGCACAGATACGCAGTATTTT. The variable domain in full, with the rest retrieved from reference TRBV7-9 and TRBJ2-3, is DTGVSQNPRHKITKRGQNVTFRCDPISEHNRLYWYRQTLGQGPEFLTYFQNEAQLEKSRLLSDRFSAERPKGSFSTLEIQRTEQGDSAMYLCASSPGELVSTDTQYFGPGTRLTVL.

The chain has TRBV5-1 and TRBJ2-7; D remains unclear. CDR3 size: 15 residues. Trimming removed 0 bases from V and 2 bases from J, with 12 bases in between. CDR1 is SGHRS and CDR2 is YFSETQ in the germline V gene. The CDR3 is CASSLGASITYEQYF. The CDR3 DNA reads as TGCGCCAGCAGCTTGGGGGCCTCAATTACCTACGAGCAGTACTTC. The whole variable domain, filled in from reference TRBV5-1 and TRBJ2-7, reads KAGVTQTPRYLIKTRGQQVTLSCSPISGHRSVSWYQQTPGQGLQFLFEYFSETQRNKGNFPGRFSGRQFSNSRSEMNVSTLELGDSALYLCASSLGASITYEQYFGPGTRLTVT.

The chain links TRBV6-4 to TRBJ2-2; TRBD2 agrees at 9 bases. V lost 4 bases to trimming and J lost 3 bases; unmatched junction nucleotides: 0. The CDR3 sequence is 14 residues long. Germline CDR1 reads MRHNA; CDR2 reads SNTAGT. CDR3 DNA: TGTGCCAGCAGTGCTAGCGGGGACACCGGGGAGCTGTTTTTT. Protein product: CASSASGDTGELFF.

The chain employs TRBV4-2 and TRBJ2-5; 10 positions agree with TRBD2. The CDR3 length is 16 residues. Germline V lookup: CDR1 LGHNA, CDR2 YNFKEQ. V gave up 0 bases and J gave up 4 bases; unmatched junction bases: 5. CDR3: CASSQEASGSGETQYF. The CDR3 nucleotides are TGTGCCAGCAGCCAAGAGGCTAGCGGGAGTGGAGAGACCCAGTACTTC.

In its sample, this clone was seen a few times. The CDR3 DNA reads as TGCGCCAGCAGCCAAGGCGCTGCGGGTTCCTACAATGAGCAGTTCTTC. Its translation is CASSQGAAGSYNEQFF. This chain links TRBV4-1 with TRBJ2-1; D is possibly TRBD2 (5 bases). V lost 1 base, J lost 1 base, and 11 bases lay in between. Germline CDR1 reads MGHRA; CDR2 reads YSYEKL. The CDR3 consists of 16 residues.

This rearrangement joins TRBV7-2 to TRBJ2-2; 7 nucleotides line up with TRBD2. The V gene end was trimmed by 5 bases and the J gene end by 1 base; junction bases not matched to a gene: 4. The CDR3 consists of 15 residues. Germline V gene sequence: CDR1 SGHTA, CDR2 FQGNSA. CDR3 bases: TGTGCCAGCAGCGCACTAGCGATGAACACCGGGGAGCTGTTTTTT. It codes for CASSALAMNTGELFF.

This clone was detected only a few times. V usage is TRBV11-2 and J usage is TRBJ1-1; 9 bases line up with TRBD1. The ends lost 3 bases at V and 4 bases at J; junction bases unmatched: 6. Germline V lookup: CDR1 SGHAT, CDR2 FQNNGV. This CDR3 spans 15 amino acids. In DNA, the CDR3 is TGTGCCAGCAGCTTCAACAGGGGGCAGGGCACTGAAGCTTTCTTT. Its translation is CASSFNRGQGTEAFF.

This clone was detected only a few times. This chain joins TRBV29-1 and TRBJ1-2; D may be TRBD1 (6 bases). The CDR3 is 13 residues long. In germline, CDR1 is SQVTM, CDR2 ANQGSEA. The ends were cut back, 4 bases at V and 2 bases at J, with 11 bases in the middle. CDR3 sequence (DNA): TGCAGCGTTGTCGGGAGGGGGAACTATGGCTACACCTTC. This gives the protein CSVVGRGNYGYTF.

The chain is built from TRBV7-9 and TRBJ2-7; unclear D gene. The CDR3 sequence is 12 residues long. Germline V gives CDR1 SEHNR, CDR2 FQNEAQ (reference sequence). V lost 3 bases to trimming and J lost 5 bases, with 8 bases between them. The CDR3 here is CASSLLLDEQYF. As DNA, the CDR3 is TGTGCCAGCAGCTTGCTACTGGACGAGCAGTACTTC.

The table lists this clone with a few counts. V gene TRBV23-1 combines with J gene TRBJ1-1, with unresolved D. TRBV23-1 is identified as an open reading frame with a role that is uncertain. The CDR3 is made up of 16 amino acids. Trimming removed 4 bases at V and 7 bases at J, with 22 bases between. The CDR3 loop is CASSPYPGRNLDEAFF. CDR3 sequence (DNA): TGCGCCAGCAGTCCCTACCCCGGGAGAAACTTAGATGAAGCTTTCTTT.

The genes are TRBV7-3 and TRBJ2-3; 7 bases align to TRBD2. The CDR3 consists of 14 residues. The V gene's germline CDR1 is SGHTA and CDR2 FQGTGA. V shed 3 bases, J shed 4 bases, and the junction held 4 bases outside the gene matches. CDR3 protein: CASSFGGSSDTQYF. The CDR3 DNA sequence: TGTGCCAGCAGCTTCGGCGGGAGTTCAGATACGCAGTATTTT. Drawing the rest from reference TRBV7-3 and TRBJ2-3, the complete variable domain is GAGVSQTPSNKVTEKGKYVELRCDPISGHTALYWYRQSLGQGPEFLIYFQGTGAADDSGLPNDRFFAVRPEGSVSTLKIQRTERGDSAVYLCASSFGGSSDTQYFGPGTRLTVL.

The CDR3 loop is CASSPPTGEGTDTQYF. The CDR3 DNA follows: TGTGCCAGCTCACCCCCGACGGGAGAGGGCACAGATACGCAGTATTTT. The chain employs TRBV18 and TRBJ2-3; TRBD2 might be the D (6 bases). The germline CDR1 and CDR2 sequences are KGHSH and LQKENI. Between the trimmed V and J ends, which lost 3 bases and 1 base, there was a span of 14 bases. This CDR3 region has 16 residues.

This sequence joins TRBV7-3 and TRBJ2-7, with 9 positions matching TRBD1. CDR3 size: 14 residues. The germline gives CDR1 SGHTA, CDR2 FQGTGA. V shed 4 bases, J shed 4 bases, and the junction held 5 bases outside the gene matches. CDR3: CASSSSGTGYEQYF. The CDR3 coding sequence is TGTGCCAGCAGCTCCTCCGGGACAGGGTACGAGCAGTACTTC.